A single sample is the source of the 8 T cell receptor beta chains below, sequenced in a study of T cells in Graves' hyperthyroidism and ophthalmopathy. RNA transcripts were the template for amplifying TCR beta CDR3 regions. In the first-round RT-PCR of the TCR CDR3, the HTBI primer set was used. Using its own MiXCR run on the multiplex PCR reads, TCRdb lists one record per CDR3 protein. The sample lists under 250,000 distinct CDR3 sequences, approximately 24% occurring once. Sequencing was performed on blood. All receptors derive from a middle-aged woman with Graves' ophthalmopathy.

Ten or more counts support this clonotype. The V gene is TRBV6-5, the J gene TRBJ2-2; D possibly corresponds to TRBD2 (5 bases). Germline V gene lookup returns CDR1 MNHEY and CDR2 SVGAGI. V was trimmed by 0 bases and J by 0 bases, leaving 8 bases between them. CDR3 size: 16 residues. In DNA form, the CDR3 reads TGTGCCAGCAGTTACTCCCAGCGGTCGAACACCGGGGAGCTGTTTTTT. Protein product: CASSYSQRSNTGELFF.

This clonotype was picked up many times. The genes are TRBV27 and TRBJ2-2, with TRBD2 identical over 7 bases. Trimming removed 5 bases from V and 8 bases from J; junction bases left unmatched: 17. The CDR3 length is 17 residues. Germline CDR1 and CDR2: MNHEY and SMNVEV (reference sequence). CDR3 sequence: CASSPRWRWAGEGELFF. As DNA, the CDR3 is TGTGCCAGCAGTCCGCGATGGCGTTGGGCGGGAGAGGGGGAGCTGTTTTTT.

This clonotype was seen ten or more times. The chain combines TRBV5-1 with TRBJ2-1; 9 positions match TRBD1. The trim removed 2 bases at V and 8 bases at J, leaving 2 bases unmatched. The germline gives CDR1 SGHRS, CDR2 YFSETQ. There are 13 residues in the CDR3. Here the CDR3 reads CASSFNRGHEQFF. The CDR3 DNA follows: TGCGCCAGCAGCTTTAACAGGGGGCATGAGCAGTTCTTC.

The chain has TRBV19 and TRBJ2-7, with no clear D. Trimming left V 9 bases short and J 0 bases short, with 15 bases between. This CDR3 comprises 14 residues. CDR1 LNHDA and CDR2 SQIVND come from the germline V gene (reference sequence). The CDR3 reads CASRRAQSSYEQYF. CDR3 in DNA: TGTGCCAGCCGCCGGGCGCAGAGCTCCTACGAGCAGTACTTC.

This clonotype occurred many times. The genes are TRBV6-5 and TRBJ2-2, with TRBD2 as a possible D gene (5 bases). With 0 bases removed from V and 0 bases from J, the gap between germline ends came to 8 bases. CDR1 and CDR2 from the germline V gene are MNHEY and SVGAGI. This CDR3 region has 16 residues. CDR3 nucleotides: TGTGCCAGCAGTTACTCGAGCGGTTCGAACACCGGGGAGCTGTTTTTT. The encoded protein is CASSYSSGSNTGELFF.

This clonotype showed up many times. Written as DNA, the CDR3 is TGTGCCACCAGTGACCGTCGGGGAGACGAGCAGTACTTC. Protein sequence: CATSDRRGDEQYF. V gene TRBV24-1 combines with J gene TRBJ2-7, with a possible D match to TRBD2 (5 bases). This CDR3 is 13 amino acids long. Trimming left V 4 bases short and J 5 bases short, with 11 bases between. Germline loops: CDR1 KGHDR, CDR2 SFDVKD.

This clonotype was observed at least ten times. The V gene is TRBV12-3 or TRBV12-4, the J gene TRBJ2-7, with D unclear. This CDR3 contains 15 residues. Trimming stripped 3 bases from V and 0 bases from J, with 12 bases between. CDR3 in DNA: TGTGCCAGCAGTTTTCGGGCGGTAAGCTCCTACGAGCAGTACTTC. Its translation is CASSFRAVSSYEQYF.

In this sample, this clonotype turned up many times. This chain links TRBV7-2 with TRBJ2-7, with 8 bases fitting TRBD2. Germline assignment: CDR1 SGHTA and CDR2 FQGNSA. The J segment lost 2 bases and the V segment lost 5 bases, leaving 8 bases of the junction unmatched. CDR3 length: 15 residues. CDR3 nucleotides: TGTGCCAGCAGCGTAACTAGCGGCGAAACCTACGAGCAGTACTTC. As protein: CASSVTSGETYEQYF.